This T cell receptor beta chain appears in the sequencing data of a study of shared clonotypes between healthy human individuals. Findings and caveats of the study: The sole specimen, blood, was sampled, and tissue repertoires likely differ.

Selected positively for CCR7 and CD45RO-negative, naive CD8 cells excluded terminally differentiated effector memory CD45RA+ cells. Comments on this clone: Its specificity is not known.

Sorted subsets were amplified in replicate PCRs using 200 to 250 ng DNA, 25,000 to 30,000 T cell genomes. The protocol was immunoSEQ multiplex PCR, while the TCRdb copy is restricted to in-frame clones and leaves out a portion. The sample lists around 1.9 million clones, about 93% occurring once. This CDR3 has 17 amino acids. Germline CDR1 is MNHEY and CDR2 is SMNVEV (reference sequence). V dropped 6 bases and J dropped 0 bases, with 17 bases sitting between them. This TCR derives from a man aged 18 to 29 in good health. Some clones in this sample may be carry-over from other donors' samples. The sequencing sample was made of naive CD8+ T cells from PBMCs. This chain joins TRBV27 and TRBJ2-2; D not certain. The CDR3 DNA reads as TGTGCCAGCAGCACCTACCTGACGGCTGCGAACACCGGGGAGCTGTTTTTT. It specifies CASSTYLTAANTGELFF.